These 9 T cell receptor beta chains share one sample of origin, sequenced in a study of Graves' ophthalmopathy and Graves' hyperthyroidism. Scientists amplified the TCR beta CDR3 regions from RNA transcripts. Amplification began with first-round RT-PCR using HTBI primers, then second-round multiplex PCR was performed. TCRdb reprocessed the multiplex PCR reads with MiXCR, giving one entry per CDR3 protein. The data show approximately 380,000 distinct CDR3 sequences, over 20% seen once. Material for sequencing was peripheral blood. The receptors originated from a woman between 18 and 30 years old with stable Graves' hyperthyroidism.

Ten or more counts support this clonotype. The CDR3 is CASRSGTGELFF. The CDR3 bases are TGCGCCAGCAGGTCAGGCACCGGGGAGCTGTTTTTT. The chain uses TRBV5-1 and TRBJ2-2; D gene uncertain. The length of the CDR3 is 12 residues. V shed 5 bases and J shed 4 bases, with 6 bases lying between them. CDR1 is SGHRS and CDR2 is YFSETQ in the germline V gene.

The V gene is TRBV7-2, the J gene TRBJ2-4; the D call may be TRBD1 or TRBD2 (5 bases each). Germline V gene lookup returns CDR1 SGHTA and CDR2 FQGNSA. The CDR3 length is 12 residues. V was cut by 9 bases and J by 7 bases, with 13 bases left in between. DNA for the CDR3: TGTGCCAGTCGGGGCATCCTCAACATTCAGTACTTC. Its protein product is CASRGILNIQYF.

This clonotype has at least ten counts. The chain has TRBV29-1 and TRBJ2-5, with a tentative D call TRBD2 (6 bases). CDR1 SQVTM and CDR2 ANQGSEA come from the germline V gene. This CDR3 has 12 amino acids. V lost 7 bases and J 4 bases, leaving 13 bases between the germline ends. CDR3 amino acids: CSGERRGETQYF. The CDR3 coding sequence is TGCAGCGGGGAGCGGAGGGGAGAGACCCAGTACTTC.

This sequence joins TRBV28 and TRBJ1-2, with unresolved D. V was pared by 5 bases and J by 4 bases, with 8 bases between. The germline gives CDR1 MDHEN, CDR2 SYDVKM. The length of the CDR3 is 12 residues. CDR3 amino acids: CASSHESYGYTF. The CDR3 region has the DNA TGTGCCAGCAGTCATGAAAGCTATGGCTACACCTTC.

This clonotype was picked up many times. CDR3 in amino acids: CSVGYLQTEAFF. As DNA, the CDR3 is TGCAGCGTTGGGTATTTACAGACTGAAGCTTTCTTT. This chain uses TRBV29-1 with TRBJ1-1; D is ambiguous. Germline values: CDR1 SQVTM, CDR2 ANQGSEA. This CDR3 region has 12 residues. V lost 4 bases and J lost 5, with 11 bases in between. The full variable domain, completed using reference TRBV29-1 and TRBJ1-1, is SAVISQKPSRDICQRGTSLTIQCQVDSQVTMMFWYRQQPGQSLTLIATANQGSEATYESGFVIDKFPISRPNLTFSTLTVSNMSPEDSSIYLCSVGYLQTEAFFGQGTRLTVV.

Ten or more counts support this clonotype. V usage is TRBV28 and J usage is TRBJ1-5; 8 bases agree with TRBD1. The germline CDR1 and CDR2 sequences are MDHEN and SYDVKM. J lost 3 bases, V lost 3 bases, and 7 bases had no gene match. CDR3 size: 16 residues. The DNA for the CDR3 is TGTGCCAGCAGTTTTGTGCAGGGGGCCCCCAATCAGCCCCAGCATTTT. Residues: CASSFVQGAPNQPQHF.

This clonotype was observed many times. The V and J genes are TRBV11-1 and TRBJ1-1, with D uncertain. With 5 bases removed from V and 0 bases from J, the gap between germline ends came to 7 bases. The CDR3 has 13 residues. Germline V gene sequence: CDR1 SGHAT, CDR2 FQDESV (reference sequence). The CDR3 loop reads CASSPRMNTEAFF. DNA for the CDR3: TGTGCCAGCAGCCCCAGGATGAACACTGAAGCTTTCTTT.

This chain links TRBV24-1 with TRBJ2-5; D unclear. V was shortened by 0 bases and J by 0 bases, with 10 bases between the two germline ends. The CDR3 is 16 residues long. Per the germline V gene, CDR1 is KGHDR and CDR2 is SFDVKD. The CDR3 region is CATSDLDTKYQETQYF. CDR3 sequence (DNA): TGTGCCACCAGTGATTTGGACACGAAATACCAAGAGACCCAGTACTTC.

This clonotype was seen at least ten times. CDR3 amino acids: CASSRRGIASYNSPLHF. DNA of the CDR3: TGTGCCAGCAGTCGGCGGGGTATCGCGTCCTATAATTCACCCCTCCACTTT. The chain couples TRBV28 to TRBJ1-6; D gene unclear. The length of the CDR3 is 17 residues. Per germline, CDR1 MDHEN and CDR2 SYDVKM. Trimming removed 5 bases from V and 1 base from J, with 15 bases in between.